This T cell receptor (beta chain) was recorded in a study of blood T cell repertoires in COVID-19. Study-level background: The United States, Italy and Spain supplied acute and convalescent COVID-19 samples. PBMCs, B-cell-depleted T cells, or T cells were the source of the cDNA or gDNA that made up the material.

Methods used by the authors: How many nucleated cells were present was estimated from reference gene primer amplification. Repertoires were generated with immunoSEQ multiplex PCR, while TCRdb's copy carries only in-frame clones and drops some. V and J calls and clone size are those listed in that table; D and trimming were worked out from the DNA. Of 95,000 to 120,000 clones listed, roughly 84% are singletons. The V segment lost 5 bases and the J segment 0 bases; nucleotides outside the gene matches: 3. The CDR3 has 15 amino acids. Germline V gene sequence: CDR1 SGHTA, CDR2 FQGNSA. The sample consisted of peripheral blood. The source is a woman aged 40 to 50 with acute or convalescent COVID-19. The J gene is TRBJ1-2, the V gene TRBV7-2; 10 bases are a match to TRBD1. This chain's CDR3 is CASSPGQGANYGYTF. The CDR3 nucleotides are TGTGCCAGCAGCCCAGGACAGGGGGCTAACTATGGCTACACCTTC.